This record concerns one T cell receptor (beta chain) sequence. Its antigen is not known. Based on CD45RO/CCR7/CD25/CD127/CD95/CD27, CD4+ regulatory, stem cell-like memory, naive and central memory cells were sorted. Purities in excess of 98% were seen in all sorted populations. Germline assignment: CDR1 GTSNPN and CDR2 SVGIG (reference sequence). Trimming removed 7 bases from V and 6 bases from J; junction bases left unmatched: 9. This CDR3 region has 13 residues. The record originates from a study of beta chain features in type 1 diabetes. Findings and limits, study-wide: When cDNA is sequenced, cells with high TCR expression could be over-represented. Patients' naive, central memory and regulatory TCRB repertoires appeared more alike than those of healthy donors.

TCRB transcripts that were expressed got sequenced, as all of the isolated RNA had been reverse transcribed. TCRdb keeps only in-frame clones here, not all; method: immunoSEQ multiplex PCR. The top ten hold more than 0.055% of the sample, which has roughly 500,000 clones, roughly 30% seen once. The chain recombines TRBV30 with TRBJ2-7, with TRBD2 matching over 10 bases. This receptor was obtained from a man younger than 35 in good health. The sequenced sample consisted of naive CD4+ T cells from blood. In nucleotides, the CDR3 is TGTGCCTCGGCGGCTAGCGGGAGACGCGAGCAGTACTTC. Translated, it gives CASAASGRREQYF.